These T cell receptor beta chains were read from a single sample in a study of OX40 agonist ivuxolimab in advanced cancers. Produced via immunoSEQ multiplex PCR; TCRdb's table is partial and in-frame only. Among 65,000 to 100,000 clones listed, about 91% were seen once. The specimen comprised CD4+ or CD8+ T cells sorted from blood, sampled in a trial of the OX40 agonist ivuxolimab. The receptors were gathered from an adult with an advanced solid tumor such as melanoma, head and neck, liver or kidney cancer. CDR3s include the opening cysteine and the closing phenylalanine or tryptophan. A D gene is named only where the DNA matches it firmly.

v_call	d_call	j_call	cdr3_length	cdr3_aa	cdr3_nt
TRBV28	NA	TRBJ1-4	15	CASSSPGTAYEKLFF	TGTGCCAGCAGCTCCCCCGGGACGGCCTATGAAAAACTGTTTTTT
TRBV11-2	NA	TRBJ2-3	16	CASSLYEGRGTDTQYF	TGTGCCAGCAGCTTATATGAGGGACGGGGCACAGATACGCAGTATTTT
TRBV28	NA	TRBJ1-4	15	CASSLSTRPGKELFF	TGTGCCAGCAGTTTATCCACCCGGCCCGGGAAGGAACTGTTTTTT
TRBV18	NA	TRBJ2-2	15	CAGSPRWQNTGELFF	TGTGCCGGCTCACCACGGTGGCAGAACACCGGGGAGCTGTTTTTT
TRBV5-4	TRBD1	TRBJ2-7	14	CASSPDRALREQYF	TGTGCCAGCAGCCCGGACAGGGCTCTCCGGGAGCAGTACTTC
TRBV5-1	TRBD1	TRBJ2-7	14	CASSFDRVRYEQYF	TGCGCCAGCAGCTTCGACAGGGTCAGGTACGAGCAGTACTTC
TRBV5-1	TRBD2	TRBJ2-2	16	CASSSTSGLNTGELFF	TGCGCCAGCAGCTCGACTAGCGGGCTAAACACCGGGGAGCTGTTTTTT
TRBV7-6	NA	TRBJ1-3	15	CASSVATGSGNTIYF	TGTGCCAGCAGCGTAGCGACAGGCTCTGGAAACACCATATATTTT
TRBV29-1	NA	TRBJ2-3	13	CSVSRGNTDTQYF	TGCAGCGTTTCCCGGGGGAACACAGATACGCAGTATTTT
TRBV28	NA	TRBJ2-1	12	CATTASDNEQFF	TGTGCCACCACGGCTAGCGACAATGAGCAGTTCTTC
TRBV6-6	TRBD2	TRBJ2-1	15	CASSYASGDYNEQFF	TGTGCCAGCAGTTACGCTAGCGGGGATTACAATGAGCAGTTCTTC
TRBV18	TRBD2	TRBJ2-1	16	CASSPPNGRSYNEQFF	TGTGCCAGCTCACCACCGAACGGGAGGTCCTACAATGAGCAGTTCTTC
TRBV15	NA	TRBJ1-1	14	CATSKHSGATEAFF	TGTGCCACCAGCAAACACAGCGGGGCCACTGAAGCTTTCTTT
TRBV29-1	TRBD1	TRBJ1-2	12	CSVETGEFGYTF	TGCAGCGTCGAAACAGGGGAGTTCGGCTACACCTTC
TRBV25-1	NA	TRBJ2-6	16	CASWGDGNSGANVLTF	TGTGCCAGCTGGGGGGACGGAAACTCTGGGGCCAACGTCCTGACTTTC
TRBV5-1	NA	TRBJ1-5	13	CASSLGVDQPQHF	TGCGCCAGCAGCCTGGGGGTTGATCAGCCCCAGCATTTT
TRBV7-8	NA	TRBJ2-5	15	CASSLAGTLQETQYF	TGTGCCAGCAGCTTAGCCGGGACACTACAAGAGACCCAGTACTTC
TRBV6-1	TRBD2	TRBJ2-5	14	CASKELAGGETQYF	TGTGCCAGCAAGGAACTAGCGGGAGGAGAGACCCAGTACTTC
TRBV7-8	TRBD1	TRBJ2-7	15	CASSRGQGSSYEQYF	TGTGCCAGCAGCCGGGGACAGGGAAGCTCCTACGAGCAGTACTTC
TRBV6-5	NA	TRBJ1-2	15	CASSSPGEGPYGYTF	TGTGCCAGCAGTTCACCAGGGGAGGGTCCCTATGGCTACACCTTC